Shown below are 8 T cell receptor beta chains from a single sample sequenced in a study of lymphopenia after photon versus proton radiotherapy. The repertoire was sequenced with immunoSEQ multiplex PCR; TCRdb's copy has only in-frame clones and lacks some. The repertoire holds some 26,000 clones, about four fifths seen once, with 3.7% in the top ten. The sequences come from peripheral blood, collected from a patient treated with photon-based radiotherapy. The receptors stem from a woman in her 50s with pancreatic cancer.

The rearrangement links TRBV13 to TRBJ1-3; the D is unclear. The CDR3 runs 14 residues. Germline loops: CDR1 PRHDT, CDR2 FYEKMQ (reference sequence). The V end lost 0 bases, the J end lost 8 bases, and 11 bases lay between the germline ends. The DNA for the CDR3 is TGTGCCAGCAGCTTAGGACTGCCGGAAGACACCATATATTTT. Translated: CASSLGLPEDTIYF.

This clone was detected only a few times. The J gene is TRBJ2-6, the V gene TRBV4-3; tentatively, D is TRBD2 (6 bases). Germline loops: CDR1 LGHNA, CDR2 YSLEER. Deletions cut 5 bases from V and 4 bases from J, with 18 bases between. CDR3 size: 17 residues. CDR3 sequence: CASSSRWREAGANVLTF. The CDR3 DNA is TGCGCCAGCAGCTCCCGTTGGAGGGAGGCCGGGGCCAACGTCCTGACTTTC.

This clone was seen only once. The CDR3 spells CASSYRVSGQPQHF. In DNA form, the CDR3 reads TGTGCCAGCAGCTACAGGGTATCAGGTCAGCCCCAGCATTTT. The gene calls are TRBV7-8 and TRBJ1-5, with a possible D match to TRBD1 (6 bases). Per germline, CDR1 SGHVS and CDR2 FQNEAQ. This CDR3 has 14 residues. V was cut by 4 bases and J by 6 bases, with 13 bases left in between.

The rearrangement uses TRBV27 and TRBJ1-2, with 9 bases lining up with TRBD1. Germline V lookup: CDR1 MNHEY, CDR2 SMNVEV (reference sequence). Trimming cost V 3 bases and J 8 bases; bases outside gene matches: 16. This CDR3 is 17 amino acids long. CDR3: CASSFLDPGQGGGGYTF. The CDR3 DNA is TGTGCCAGCAGTTTCCTGGACCCGGGACAGGGAGGAGGGGGCTACACCTTC.

The rearrangement uses TRBV6-6 and TRBJ2-5, with 7 bases aligning to TRBD2. This CDR3 is built from 15 residues. V was clipped by 5 bases and J by 4 bases; unmatched bases: 10. Germline loops: CDR1 MNHNY, CDR2 SVGAGI (reference sequence). CDR3 sequence reads: CASSGSGGGGETQYF. As DNA, the CDR3 is TGTGCCAGCAGTGGGTCGGGAGGCGGGGGAGAGACCCAGTACTTC.

The chain joins TRBV5-1 to TRBJ1-1, with TRBD1 matching over 7 bases. The trim removed 5 bases at V and 3 bases at J, leaving 10 bases unmatched. CDR3 length equals 15 residues. The germline V gene has CDR1 SGHRS and CDR2 YFSETQ. Here the CDR3 DNA reads TGCGCCAGCAGTCTTACAACCAGGGGGGACACTGAAGCTTTCTTT. Translation gives CASSLTTRGDTEAFF.

This sequence joins TRBV2 and TRBJ2-1; D might be TRBD2 (5 bases). Trimming removed 7 bases from V and 5 bases from J, with 15 bases in between. The CDR3 extends over 14 amino acids. Germline lookup yields CDR1 SNHLY and CDR2 FYNNEI. This CDR3 is CASKPSLWNNEQFF. CDR3 nucleotides: TGTGCCAGCAAACCTAGCCTTTGGAACAATGAGCAGTTCTTC.

The gene calls are TRBV5-6 and TRBJ2-2; TRBD1 matches 8 bases. Trimming took 0 bases from V and 3 from J; bases not matched to a gene: 1. Germline V gene sequence: CDR1 SGHDT, CDR2 YYEEEE. The length of the CDR3 is 15 residues. CDR3 DNA: TGTGCCAGCAGCTTGGGACAGGGGTACACCGGGGAGCTGTTTTTT. The encoded protein is CASSLGQGYTGELFF.